A selection of T cell receptor beta chains follows, all from one sample in a study of cytomegalovirus exposure and HLA in healthy donors. Using immunoSEQ multiplex PCR, the repertoire was profiled, and TCRdb retains in-frame clones only, with some absent. The data hold around 100,000 clones, with 65% to 80% observed a single time. Input material: PBMCs. The receptors stem from a woman aged 18-35 years in good health and CMV-seropositive. Each CDR3 is given with its conserved first and last residue. A D gene is named only where the DNA matches it firmly. Clone size is given for some rows only: seen once, a few or many times, or a class if the clone is expanded.

d_gene: TRBD1
v_gene: TRBV7-8
abundance: -
j_gene: TRBJ2-1
CDR3aa: CASSLARVQGQGVYNEQFF
CDR3nt: TGTGCCAGCAGCTTAGCAAGGGTCCAAGGTCAGGGGGTTTACAATGAGCAGTTCTTC

d_gene: TRBD2
v_gene: TRBV30
abundance: -
j_gene: TRBJ2-1
CDR3aa: CAWSVGTSSYNEQFF
CDR3nt: TGTGCCTGGAGTGTGGGGACTAGCAGCTACAATGAGCAGTTCTTC

d_gene: TRBD2
v_gene: TRBV9
abundance: -
j_gene: TRBJ2-3
CDR3aa: CASSVGGRADTQYF
CDR3nt: TGTGCCAGCAGCGTCGGCGGGAGGGCAGATACGCAGTATTTT

d_gene: -
v_gene: TRBV5-4
abundance: -
j_gene: TRBJ1-3
CDR3aa: CASSGGRTGGGNTIYF
CDR3nt: TGTGCCAGCAGCGGTGGACGGACTGGAGGTGGAAACACCATATATTTT

d_gene: -
v_gene: TRBV7-6
abundance: -
j_gene: TRBJ2-7
CDR3aa: CASSSTGTPHF
CDR3nt: TGTGCCAGCAGCTCAACCGGGACTCCCCACTTC

d_gene: TRBD2
v_gene: TRBV7-7
abundance: -
j_gene: TRBJ2-5
CDR3aa: CASTSLSGLGVPETQYF
CDR3nt: TGTGCTAGCACCAGCTTATCAGGACTAGGGGTTCCAGAGACCCAGTACTTC

d_gene: -
v_gene: TRBV5-6
abundance: once
j_gene: TRBJ1-2
CDR3aa: CASSSGGDYGYTF
CDR3nt: TGTGCCAGCAGCTCAGGAGGGGACTATGGCTACACCTTC

d_gene: TRBD1
v_gene: TRBV6-1
abundance: -
j_gene: TRBJ2-3
CDR3aa: CASRKTGGAADTQYF
CDR3nt: TGTGCCAGCAGGAAAACAGGGGGCGCGGCAGATACGCAGTATTTT

d_gene: -
v_gene: TRBV15
abundance: -
j_gene: TRBJ1-2
CDR3aa: CATSRDQGRAYGYTF
CDR3nt: TGTGCCACCAGCAGAGACCAGGGGAGGGCCTATGGCTACACCTTC

d_gene: TRBD1
v_gene: TRBV2
abundance: -
j_gene: TRBJ1-3
CDR3aa: CASRGQALGSSGNTIYF
CDR3nt: TGTGCCAGCAGAGGACAGGCCCTAGGATCGTCGGGAAACACCATATATTTT

d_gene: TRBD1
v_gene: TRBV7-8
abundance: -
j_gene: TRBJ1-6
CDR3aa: CASRTGGAGNSPLHF
CDR3nt: TGTGCCAGCAGAACAGGGGGTGCGGGGAATTCACCCCTCCACTTT

d_gene: TRBD1
v_gene: TRBV15
abundance: -
j_gene: TRBJ1-1
CDR3aa: CATSRGQGNTEAFF
CDR3nt: TGTGCCACCAGCAGGGGACAGGGGAACACTGAAGCTTTCTTT

d_gene: TRBD1
v_gene: TRBV27
abundance: few
j_gene: TRBJ1-5
CDR3aa: CASSLGTGGPISNQPQHF
CDR3nt: TGTGCCAGCAGTCTTGGGACAGGGGGTCCAATAAGCAATCAGCCCCAGCATTTT

d_gene: -
v_gene: TRBV27
abundance: few
j_gene: TRBJ2-7
CDR3aa: CASSYRSSYEQYF
CDR3nt: TGTGCCAGCAGTTACAGGAGCTCCTACGAGCAGTACTTC

d_gene: -
v_gene: TRBV11-1
abundance: once
j_gene: TRBJ2-7
CDR3aa: CASSPRLPAYEQYF
CDR3nt: TGTGCCAGCAGCCCTAGACTTCCCGCCTACGAGCAGTACTTC

d_gene: TRBD1
v_gene: TRBV28
abundance: -
j_gene: TRBJ2-3
CDR3aa: CASSRGNSPGDTQYF
CDR3nt: TGTGCCAGCAGCAGGGGGAATTCGCCGGGAGATACGCAGTATTTT

d_gene: -
v_gene: TRBV30
abundance: -
j_gene: TRBJ2-7
CDR3aa: CAWGRQVYEQYF
CDR3nt: TGTGCCTGGGGTCGGCAGGTTTACGAGCAGTACTTC

d_gene: -
v_gene: TRBV9
abundance: -
j_gene: TRBJ2-3
CDR3aa: CASSHEGRGDTQYF
CDR3nt: TGTGCCAGCAGCCACGAGGGCCGTGGTGATACGCAGTATTTT

d_gene: -
v_gene: TRBV7-3
abundance: -
j_gene: TRBJ2-2
CDR3aa: CASSLVGAIDTGELFF
CDR3nt: TGTGCCAGCAGCCTCGTGGGGGCAATTGACACCGGGGAGCTGTTTTTT

d_gene: TRBD2
v_gene: TRBV11-3
abundance: -
j_gene: TRBJ2-1
CDR3aa: CVSSGLELTYNEQFF
CDR3nt: TGTGTCAGTAGTGGACTAGAGTTGACCTACAATGAGCAGTTCTTC

d_gene: -
v_gene: TRBV9
abundance: -
j_gene: TRBJ2-7
CDR3aa: CASSVVWPYEQYF
CDR3nt: TGTGCCAGCAGCGTAGTGTGGCCCTACGAGCAGTACTTC

d_gene: -
v_gene: TRBV5-1
abundance: -
j_gene: TRBJ1-2
CDR3aa: CASSFGGRVDGYTF
CDR3nt: TGCGCCAGCAGCTTTGGGGGCCGGGTGGATGGCTACACCTTC

d_gene: -
v_gene: TRBV7-2
abundance: -
j_gene: TRBJ2-5
CDR3aa: CASSLARGLLQETQYF
CDR3nt: TGTGCCAGCAGCTTAGCGCGAGGGCTACTCCAAGAGACCCAGTACTTC

d_gene: -
v_gene: TRBV6-6
abundance: few
j_gene: TRBJ1-5
CDR3aa: CASSPQGYQPQHF
CDR3nt: TGTGCCAGCAGTCCGCAGGGATATCAGCCCCAGCATTTT

d_gene: -
v_gene: TRBV11-2
abundance: -
j_gene: TRBJ1-1
CDR3aa: CASSLSGVNTEAFF
CDR3nt: TGTGCCAGCAGCTTGTCAGGGGTGAACACTGAAGCTTTCTTT

d_gene: TRBD1
v_gene: TRBV7-9
abundance: -
j_gene: TRBJ1-1
CDR3aa: CASSLAGQGVTEAFF
CDR3nt: TGTGCCAGCAGCTTAGCGGGACAGGGGGTCACTGAAGCTTTCTTT

d_gene: TRBD1
v_gene: TRBV15
abundance: once
j_gene: TRBJ2-7
CDR3aa: CATSPRGTGGSYEQYF
CDR3nt: TGTGCCACCAGCCCTCGGGGGACAGGGGGATCCTACGAGCAGTACTTC

d_gene: TRBD2
v_gene: TRBV28
abundance: -
j_gene: TRBJ2-5
CDR3aa: CASSLRVAGETQYF
CDR3nt: TGTGCCAGCAGTTTACGGGTAGCGGGAGAGACCCAGTACTTC

d_gene: -
v_gene: TRBV25-1
abundance: few
j_gene: TRBJ1-2
CDR3aa: CASSASYRSRGYTF
CDR3nt: TGTGCCAGCAGTGCCTCTTACAGGAGTAGGGGCTACACCTTC

d_gene: TRBD1
v_gene: TRBV7-9
abundance: once
j_gene: TRBJ1-2
CDR3aa: CASSADRATYGYTF
CDR3nt: TGTGCCAGCAGCGCCGACAGGGCTACCTATGGCTACACCTTC

d_gene: -
v_gene: TRBV5-1
abundance: -
j_gene: TRBJ2-7
CDR3aa: CASSQLPDITYEQYF
CDR3nt: TGCGCCAGCAGCCAGCTCCCGGACATCACCTACGAGCAGTACTTC

d_gene: TRBD1
v_gene: TRBV9
abundance: -
j_gene: TRBJ1-1
CDR3aa: CASSTGVMNTEAFF
CDR3nt: TGTGCCAGCAGCACAGGGGTCATGAACACTGAAGCTTTCTTT

d_gene: -
v_gene: TRBV2
abundance: few
j_gene: TRBJ2-7
CDR3aa: CASRPGLSYEQYF
CDR3nt: TGTGCCAGCAGACCGGGACTCTCCTACGAGCAGTACTTC

d_gene: -
v_gene: TRBV7-2
abundance: -
j_gene: TRBJ1-6
CDR3aa: CASSLAPMAGQIPPHNSPLHF
CDR3nt: TGTGCCAGCAGCTTAGCCCCTATGGCAGGGCAGATTCCTCCCCATAATTCACCCCTCCACTTT

d_gene: TRBD1
v_gene: TRBV7-2
abundance: few
j_gene: TRBJ1-3
CDR3aa: CASSLPGQGQNTIYF
CDR3nt: TGTGCCAGCAGCTTACCGGGACAGGGGCAAAACACCATATATTTT

d_gene: -
v_gene: TRBV28
abundance: once
j_gene: TRBJ1-3
CDR3aa: CASRKGGSGNTIYF
CDR3nt: TGTGCCAGCAGGAAAGGAGGCTCTGGAAACACCATATATTTT

d_gene: TRBD1
v_gene: TRBV7-3
abundance: -
j_gene: TRBJ2-7
CDR3aa: CASRPRDRVSYEQYF
CDR3nt: TGTGCCAGCAGACCCCGGGACAGGGTCTCCTACGAGCAGTACTTC

d_gene: TRBD2
v_gene: TRBV2
abundance: -
j_gene: TRBJ2-1
CDR3aa: CASNRLAAYNEQFF
CDR3nt: TGTGCCAGCAACCGACTAGCGGCCTACAATGAGCAGTTCTTC

d_gene: -
v_gene: TRBV28
abundance: few
j_gene: TRBJ1-2
CDR3aa: CASSGSKNYGYTF
CDR3nt: TGTGCCAGCAGTGGTAGTAAAAACTATGGCTACACCTTC

d_gene: -
v_gene: TRBV28
abundance: few
j_gene: TRBJ1-3
CDR3aa: CASSSGTPGNTIYF
CDR3nt: TGTGCCAGCAGTTCGGGGACTCCTGGAAACACCATATATTTT

d_gene: TRBD1
v_gene: TRBV2
abundance: -
j_gene: TRBJ2-2
CDR3aa: CASREQGAPGELFF
CDR3nt: TGTGCCAGCAGGGAACAGGGGGCCCCCGGGGAGCTGTTTTTT

d_gene: TRBD2
v_gene: TRBV5-4
abundance: -
j_gene: TRBJ2-7
CDR3aa: CASSLRAGRLAGEQYF
CDR3nt: TGTGCCAGCAGCTTGAGGGCGGGACGACTAGCGGGTGAGCAGTACTTC

d_gene: -
v_gene: TRBV4-1
abundance: -
j_gene: TRBJ2-5
CDR3aa: CASSQIEGRETQYF
CDR3nt: TGCGCCAGCAGCCAAATTGAGGGAAGGGAGACCCAGTACTTC

d_gene: TRBD1
v_gene: TRBV5-1
abundance: -
j_gene: TRBJ2-7
CDR3aa: CASSLLGQTYEQYF
CDR3nt: TGCGCCAGCAGCTTGCTGGGACAGACCTACGAGCAGTACTTC

d_gene: -
v_gene: TRBV15
abundance: -
j_gene: TRBJ2-7
CDR3aa: CATSREGRGYEQYF
CDR3nt: TGTGCCACCAGCAGAGAGGGAAGGGGCTACGAGCAGTACTTC

d_gene: TRBD1
v_gene: TRBV29-1
abundance: -
j_gene: TRBJ2-7
CDR3aa: CSVEGRQGGYEQYF
CDR3nt: TGCAGCGTTGAAGGCCGACAGGGGGGCTACGAGCAGTACTTC

d_gene: TRBD1
v_gene: TRBV19
abundance: -
j_gene: TRBJ2-7
CDR3aa: CASSIHRGHSYEQYF
CDR3nt: TGTGCCAGTAGTATTCACAGGGGGCACTCCTACGAGCAGTACTTC

d_gene: TRBD2
v_gene: TRBV7-3
abundance: -
j_gene: TRBJ2-3
CDR3aa: CASSHPTSGGSDTQYF
CDR3nt: TGTGCCAGCAGCCACCCTACTAGCGGAGGATCAGATACGCAGTATTTT

d_gene: -
v_gene: TRBV7-2
abundance: -
j_gene: TRBJ2-1
CDR3aa: CASSLVLDYRNEQFF
CDR3nt: TGTGCCAGCAGCTTAGTATTGGACTATAGAAATGAGCAGTTCTTC

d_gene: -
v_gene: TRBV11-2
abundance: -
j_gene: TRBJ1-4
CDR3aa: CASSPLVPGEKLFF
CDR3nt: TGTGCCAGCAGCCCTCTCGTGCCAGGTGAAAAACTGTTTTTT

d_gene: -
v_gene: TRBV4-3
abundance: -
j_gene: TRBJ1-2
CDR3aa: CASSESRQTLYGYTF
CDR3nt: TGCGCCAGCAGCGAAAGCAGACAGACACTCTATGGCTACACCTTC

d_gene: -
v_gene: TRBV5-1
abundance: -
j_gene: TRBJ1-2
CDR3aa: CASSSTGSGYYGYTF
CDR3nt: TGCGCCAGCAGCTCAACAGGGTCCGGTTACTATGGCTACACCTTC

d_gene: -
v_gene: TRBV5-6
abundance: few
j_gene: TRBJ1-3
CDR3aa: CASSLSPGGPGNTIYF
CDR3nt: TGTGCCAGCAGCTTGTCCCCGGGGGGCCCTGGAAACACCATATATTTT

d_gene: TRBD2
v_gene: TRBV2
abundance: -
j_gene: TRBJ2-1
CDR3aa: CASSPPRLAGGPGNEQFF
CDR3nt: TGTGCCAGCAGTCCCCCGCGCCTCGCGGGAGGGCCGGGGAATGAGCAGTTCTTC

d_gene: -
v_gene: TRBV4-2
abundance: -
j_gene: TRBJ2-3
CDR3aa: CASSQDLGGATDTQYF
CDR3nt: TGTGCCAGCAGCCAAGATTTGGGGGGGGCTACAGATACGCAGTATTTT

d_gene: TRBD1
v_gene: TRBV5-1
abundance: -
j_gene: TRBJ2-7
CDR3aa: CASSFGDRVRSYEQYF
CDR3nt: TGCGCCAGCAGCTTCGGGGACAGGGTCCGGTCCTACGAGCAGTACTTC

d_gene: -
v_gene: TRBV4-3
abundance: -
j_gene: TRBJ2-5
CDR3aa: CASSLIPSQAGETQYF
CDR3nt: TGCGCCAGCAGCCTCATCCCATCTCAGGCGGGAGAGACCCAGTACTTC

d_gene: -
v_gene: TRBV9
abundance: few
j_gene: TRBJ1-3
CDR3aa: CASSVGPGVTGNTIYF
CDR3nt: TGTGCCAGCAGCGTAGGACCCGGGGTAACTGGAAACACCATATATTTT